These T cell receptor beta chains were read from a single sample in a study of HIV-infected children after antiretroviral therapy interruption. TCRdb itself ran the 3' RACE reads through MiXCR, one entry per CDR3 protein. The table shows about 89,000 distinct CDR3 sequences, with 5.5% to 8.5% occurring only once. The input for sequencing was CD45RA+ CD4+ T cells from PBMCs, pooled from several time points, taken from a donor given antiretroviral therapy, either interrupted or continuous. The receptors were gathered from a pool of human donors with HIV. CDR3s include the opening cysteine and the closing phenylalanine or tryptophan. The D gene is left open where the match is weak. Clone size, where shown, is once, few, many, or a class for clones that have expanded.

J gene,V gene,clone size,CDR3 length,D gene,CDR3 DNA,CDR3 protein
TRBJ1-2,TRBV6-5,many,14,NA,TGTGCCAGCAGTTCCCTGGCGGACTTCTATGGCTACACCTTC,CASSSLADFYGYTF
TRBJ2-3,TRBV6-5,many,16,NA,TGTGCCAGCAGTTACTACACAGGGCTGGGCACAGATACGCAGTATTTT,CASSYYTGLGTDTQYF
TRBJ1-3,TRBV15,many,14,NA,TGTGCCACCAGCAGAGAGATTTCTGGAAACACCATATATTTT,CATSREISGNTIYF
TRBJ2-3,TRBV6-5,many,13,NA,TGTGCCAGCAGACAGACAGCGCCAGATACGCAGTATTTT,CASRQTAPDTQYF
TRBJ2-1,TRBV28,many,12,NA,TGTGCCAGCAGCCTAAGGATGGGGTCCCAGTTCTTC,CASSLRMGSQFF
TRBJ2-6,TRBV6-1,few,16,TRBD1,TGTGCCAGCAGTACCGGGACAGGTACTGGGGCCAACGTCCTGACTTTC,CASSTGTGTGANVLTF
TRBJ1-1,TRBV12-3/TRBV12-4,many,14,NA,TGTGCCAGCACAGTTTTAAAAATTGGCACTGAAGCTTTCTTT,CASTVLKIGTEAFF
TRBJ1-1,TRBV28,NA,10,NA,TGTGCCAGTCCTATAGCTGAAGCTTTCTTT,CASPIAEAFF
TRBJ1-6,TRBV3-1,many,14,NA,TGTGCCAGCAGCCAAGTGCAGTATAATTCACCCCTCCACTTT,CASSQVQYNSPLHF
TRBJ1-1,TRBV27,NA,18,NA,TGTGCCAGCAGTGAGAAACTCTGGGGACATGGGGAAGACACTGAAGCTTTCTTT,CASSEKLWGHGEDTEAFF
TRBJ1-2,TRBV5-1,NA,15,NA,TGCGCCAGCAGCTCCCGGCCCTCCTCCCCAAAAGGCTACACCTTC,CASSSRPSSPKGYTF
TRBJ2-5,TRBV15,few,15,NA,TGTGCCACCAGCAAGAACAGGCCCCCTGGGGAGACCCAGTACTTC,CATSKNRPPGETQYF
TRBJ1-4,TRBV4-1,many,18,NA,TGCGCCAGCAGCGTCAGATCCGGGGGTATTGCAACTAATGAAAAACTGTTTTTT,CASSVRSGGIATNEKLFF
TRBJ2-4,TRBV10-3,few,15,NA,TGTGCCATCAGCGAGGGGTTCCAAATGGGGAACATTCAGTACTTC,CAISEGFQMGNIQYF
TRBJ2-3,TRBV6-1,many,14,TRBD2,TGTGCCAGCAGTAGTAGCGGGGGTCCAGATACGCAGTATTTT,CASSSSGGPDTQYF
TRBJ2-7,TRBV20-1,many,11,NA,TGCAGTGTGAAGCGGACCTACGAGCAGTACTTC,CSVKRTYEQYF
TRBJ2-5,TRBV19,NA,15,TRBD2,TGTGCCAGTAGTCTGTCTAGCGGTTTTCAAGAGACCCAGTACTTC,CASSLSSGFQETQYF
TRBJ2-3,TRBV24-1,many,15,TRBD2,TGTGCCACCAGGGGGGGGTACGGTGGGACAGATACGCAGTATTTT,CATRGGYGGTDTQYF
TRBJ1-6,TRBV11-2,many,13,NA,TGTGCCAGCAGCTTAGAATTGAACCACCTCCCCCACTTT,CASSLELNHLPHF
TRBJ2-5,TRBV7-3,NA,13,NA,TGTGCCAGCAGTTTCACAGGGAAAGAGACCCAGTACTTC,CASSFTGKETQYF
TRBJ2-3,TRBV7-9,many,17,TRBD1,TGTGCCAGCAGCTCCGTACCGGGACAGGGAAATGCAGATACGCAGTATTTT,CASSSVPGQGNADTQYF
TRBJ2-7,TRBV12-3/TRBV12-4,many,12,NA,TGTGCCAGCAGTTTAAGGGCCTACGAGCAGTACTTC,CASSLRAYEQYF
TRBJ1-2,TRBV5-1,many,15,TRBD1,TGCGCCAGCAGCCTCAGACAGGGAGGACAAGAGGGCTACACCTTC,CASSLRQGGQEGYTF
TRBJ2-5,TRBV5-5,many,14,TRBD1,TGTGCCAGCAGCTTAGGGACAGCCAAAGAGACCCAGTACTTC,CASSLGTAKETQYF
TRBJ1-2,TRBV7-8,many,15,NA,TGTGCCAGCAGCAATCAAGGTCAGGGCTTCCCTGGCTACACCTTC,CASSNQGQGFPGYTF
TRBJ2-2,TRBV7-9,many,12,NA,TGTGCCAGCAGGGGAGGCACCGGGGAGCTGTTTTTT,CASRGGTGELFF
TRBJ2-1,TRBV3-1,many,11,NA,TGTGCCAGCAGACTGGGGGCTGAGCAGTTCTTC,CASRLGAEQFF
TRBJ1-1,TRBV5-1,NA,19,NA,TGCGCCAGCAGCTTGGAATTTCGGACAACCAAAGGGTTTAGCACTGAAGCTTTCTTT,CASSLEFRTTKGFSTEAFF